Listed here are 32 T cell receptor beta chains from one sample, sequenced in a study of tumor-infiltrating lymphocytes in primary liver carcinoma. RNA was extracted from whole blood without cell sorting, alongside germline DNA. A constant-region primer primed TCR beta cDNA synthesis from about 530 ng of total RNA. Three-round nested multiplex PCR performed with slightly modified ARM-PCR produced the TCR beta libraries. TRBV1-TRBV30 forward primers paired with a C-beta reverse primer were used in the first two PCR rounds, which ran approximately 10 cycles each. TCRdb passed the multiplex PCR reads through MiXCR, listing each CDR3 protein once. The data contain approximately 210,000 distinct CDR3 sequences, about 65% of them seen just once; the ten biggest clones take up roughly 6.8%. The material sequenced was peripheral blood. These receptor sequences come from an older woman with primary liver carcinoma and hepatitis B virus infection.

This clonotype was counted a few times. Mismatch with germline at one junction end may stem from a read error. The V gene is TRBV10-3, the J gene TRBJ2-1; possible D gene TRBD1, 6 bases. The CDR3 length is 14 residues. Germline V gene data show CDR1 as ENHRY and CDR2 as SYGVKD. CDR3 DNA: TGTACCATCACCCCGACAGGTGGTGGGAATGAGCAGTTCTTC. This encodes CTITPTGGGNEQFF.

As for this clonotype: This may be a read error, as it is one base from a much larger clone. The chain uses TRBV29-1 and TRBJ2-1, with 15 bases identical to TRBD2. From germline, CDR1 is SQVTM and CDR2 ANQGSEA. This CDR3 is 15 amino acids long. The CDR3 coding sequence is TGCAGCGTAGTCTACGGGACTAGCGGGAGGATTGAGCACTTCTTC. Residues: CSVVYGTSGRIEHFF.

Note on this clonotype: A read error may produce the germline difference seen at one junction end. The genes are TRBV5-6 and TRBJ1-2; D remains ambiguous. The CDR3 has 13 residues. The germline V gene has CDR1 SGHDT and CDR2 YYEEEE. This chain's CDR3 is CSSSLDSRWGYTF. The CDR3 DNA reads TGTTCCAGCAGCTTGGATAGCCGCTGGGGCTACACCTTC.

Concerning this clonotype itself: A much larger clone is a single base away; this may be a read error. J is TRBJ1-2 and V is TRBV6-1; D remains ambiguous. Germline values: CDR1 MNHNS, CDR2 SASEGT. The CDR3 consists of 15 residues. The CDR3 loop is CASNETIAPSYGYTF. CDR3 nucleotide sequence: TGTGCCAGCAATGAAACGATAGCACCCTCCTATGGCTACACCTTC.

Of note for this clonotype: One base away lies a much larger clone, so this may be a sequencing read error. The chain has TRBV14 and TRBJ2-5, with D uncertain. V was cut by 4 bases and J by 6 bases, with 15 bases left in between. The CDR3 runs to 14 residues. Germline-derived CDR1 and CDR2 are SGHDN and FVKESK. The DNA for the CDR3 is TGTGCCAGCAGCCGCGGATTGGCGGTGAAGACCCAGTACTTC. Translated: CASSRGLAVKTQYF.

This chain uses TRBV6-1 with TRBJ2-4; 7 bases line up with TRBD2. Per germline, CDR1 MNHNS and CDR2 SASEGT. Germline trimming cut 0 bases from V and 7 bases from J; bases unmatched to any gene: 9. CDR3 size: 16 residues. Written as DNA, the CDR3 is TGTGCCAGCAGTGAAGCGCAGGGAGGGACCAGGAACATTCAGTACTTC. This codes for CASSEAQGGTRNIQYF.

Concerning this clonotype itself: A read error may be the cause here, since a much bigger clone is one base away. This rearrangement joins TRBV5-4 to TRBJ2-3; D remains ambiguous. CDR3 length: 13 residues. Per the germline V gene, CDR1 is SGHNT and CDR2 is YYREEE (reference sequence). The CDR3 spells CTSSSPIPDTQYF. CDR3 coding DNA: TGTACCAGCAGCTCCCCCATCCCGGACACGCAGTATTTT.

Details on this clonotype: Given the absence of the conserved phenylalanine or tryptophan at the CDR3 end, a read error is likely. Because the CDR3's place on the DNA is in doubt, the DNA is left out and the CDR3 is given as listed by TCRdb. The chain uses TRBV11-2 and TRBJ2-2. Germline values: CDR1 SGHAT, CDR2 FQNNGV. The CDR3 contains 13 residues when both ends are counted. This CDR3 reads CASSLDRTGKLSS.

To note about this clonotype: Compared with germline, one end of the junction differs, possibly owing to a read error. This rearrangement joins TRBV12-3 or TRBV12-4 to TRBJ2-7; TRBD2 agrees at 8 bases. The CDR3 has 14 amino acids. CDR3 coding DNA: TGTGCCAGCAGTCTCCGGCGGGAGGCCTACGAGCAATACTTC. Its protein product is CASSLRREAYEQYF.

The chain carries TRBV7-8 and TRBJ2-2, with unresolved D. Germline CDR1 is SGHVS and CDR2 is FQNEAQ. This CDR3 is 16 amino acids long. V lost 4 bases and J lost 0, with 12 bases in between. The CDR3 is CASSSVRRTNTGELFF. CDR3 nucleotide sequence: TGTGCCAGCAGCTCCGTCCGACGGACGAACACCGGGGAGCTGTTTTTT.

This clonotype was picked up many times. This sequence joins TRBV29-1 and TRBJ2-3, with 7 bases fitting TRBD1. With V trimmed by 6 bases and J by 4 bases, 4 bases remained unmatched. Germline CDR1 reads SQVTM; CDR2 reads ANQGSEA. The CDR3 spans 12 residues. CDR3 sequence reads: CSVATGADTQYF. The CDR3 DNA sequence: TGCAGCGTCGCTACAGGGGCAGATACGCAGTATTTT.

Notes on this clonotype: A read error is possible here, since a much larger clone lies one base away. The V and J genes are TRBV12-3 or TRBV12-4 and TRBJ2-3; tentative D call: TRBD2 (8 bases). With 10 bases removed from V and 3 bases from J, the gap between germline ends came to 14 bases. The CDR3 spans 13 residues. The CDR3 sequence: CANRGLVTDTQYF. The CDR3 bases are TGTGCCAACAGGGGACTAGTGACAGATACGCAGTATTTT.

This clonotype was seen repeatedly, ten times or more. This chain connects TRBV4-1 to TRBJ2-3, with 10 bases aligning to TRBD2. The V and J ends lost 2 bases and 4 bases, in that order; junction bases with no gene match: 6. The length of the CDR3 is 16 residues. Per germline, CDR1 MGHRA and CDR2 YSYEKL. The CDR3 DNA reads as TGCGCCAGCAGCCAACCATCAGCGGGAGGGGCAGATACGCAGTATTTT. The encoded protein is CASSQPSAGGADTQYF.

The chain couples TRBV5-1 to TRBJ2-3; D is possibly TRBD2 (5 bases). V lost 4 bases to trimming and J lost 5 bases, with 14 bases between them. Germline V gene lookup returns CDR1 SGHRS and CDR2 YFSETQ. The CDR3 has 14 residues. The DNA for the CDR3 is TGCGCCAGCAGCCAAGGACTTTCCATAGATACGCAGTATTTT. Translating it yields CASSQGLSIDTQYF. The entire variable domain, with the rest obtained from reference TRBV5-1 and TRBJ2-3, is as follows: KAGVTQTPRYLIKTRGQQVTLSCSPISGHRSVSWYQQTPGQGLQFLFEYFSETQRNKGNFPGRFSGRQFSNSRSEMNVSTLELGDSALYLCASSQGLSIDTQYFGPGTRLTVL.

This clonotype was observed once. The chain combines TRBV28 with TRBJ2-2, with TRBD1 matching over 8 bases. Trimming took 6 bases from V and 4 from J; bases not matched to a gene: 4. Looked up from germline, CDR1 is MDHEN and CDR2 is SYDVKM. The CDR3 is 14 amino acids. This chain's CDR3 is CASRGQVATGELFF. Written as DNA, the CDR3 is TGTGCCAGCAGGGGACAGGTCGCCACCGGGGAGCTGTTTTTT.

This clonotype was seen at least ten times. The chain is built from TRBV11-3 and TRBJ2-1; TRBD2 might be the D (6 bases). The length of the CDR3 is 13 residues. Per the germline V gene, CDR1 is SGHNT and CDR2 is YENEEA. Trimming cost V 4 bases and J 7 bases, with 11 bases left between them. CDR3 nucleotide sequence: TGTGCCAGCAGCTGGACTACCCAAAATGAGCAGTTCTTC. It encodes CASSWTTQNEQFF. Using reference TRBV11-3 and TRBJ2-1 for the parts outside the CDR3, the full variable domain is EAGVVQSPRYKIIEKKQPVAFWCNPISGHNTLYWYLQNLGQGPELLIRYENEEAVDDSQLPKDRFSAERLKGVDSTLKIQPAELGDSAVYLCASSWTTQNEQFFGPGTRLTVL.

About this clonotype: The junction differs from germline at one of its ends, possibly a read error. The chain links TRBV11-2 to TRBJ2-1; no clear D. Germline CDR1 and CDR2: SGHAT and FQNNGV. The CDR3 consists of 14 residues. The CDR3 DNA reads TGTGCCAGCAGCTTCCTAGTGGGGTACAATGAGCACTTCTTC. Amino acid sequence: CASSFLVGYNEHFF.

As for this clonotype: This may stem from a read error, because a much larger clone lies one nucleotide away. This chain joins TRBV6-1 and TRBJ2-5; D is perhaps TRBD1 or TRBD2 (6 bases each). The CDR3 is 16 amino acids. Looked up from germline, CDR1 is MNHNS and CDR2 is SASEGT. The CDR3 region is CTAQGTRGTHVQTQYF. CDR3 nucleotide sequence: TGTACCGCTCAGGGGACCCGGGGGACCCACGTGCAGACCCAGTACTTC.

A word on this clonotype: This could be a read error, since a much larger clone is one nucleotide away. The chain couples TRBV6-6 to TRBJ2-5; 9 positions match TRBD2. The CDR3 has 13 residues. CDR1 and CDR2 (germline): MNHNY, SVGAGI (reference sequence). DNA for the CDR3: TGTGCCAGCAGTTACAAGCGGGGGGAGACCCAGCACTTC. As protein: CASSYKRGETQHF.

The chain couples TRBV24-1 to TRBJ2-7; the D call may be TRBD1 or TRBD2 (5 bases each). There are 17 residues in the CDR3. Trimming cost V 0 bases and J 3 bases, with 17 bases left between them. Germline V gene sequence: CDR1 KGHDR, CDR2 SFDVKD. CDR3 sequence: CATSDLRMRDELYEQYF. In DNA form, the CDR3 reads TGTGCCACCAGTGATTTGCGTATGAGGGACGAACTCTACGAGCAGTACTTC.

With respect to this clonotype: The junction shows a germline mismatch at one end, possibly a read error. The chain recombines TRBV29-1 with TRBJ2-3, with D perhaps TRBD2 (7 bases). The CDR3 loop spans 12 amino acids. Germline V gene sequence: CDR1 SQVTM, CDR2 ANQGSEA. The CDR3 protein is CRTWGGTDMQYF. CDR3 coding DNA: TGCAGGACCTGGGGGGGCACAGATATGCAGTATTTT.

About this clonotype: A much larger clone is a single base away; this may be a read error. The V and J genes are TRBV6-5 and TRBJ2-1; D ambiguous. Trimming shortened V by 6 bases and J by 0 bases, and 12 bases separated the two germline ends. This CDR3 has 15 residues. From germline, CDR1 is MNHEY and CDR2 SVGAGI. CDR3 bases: TGTGCCAGCAGAACGCTCCCGAACTCCTACAATGAGCAGTTCTTC. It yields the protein CASRTLPNSYNEQFF.

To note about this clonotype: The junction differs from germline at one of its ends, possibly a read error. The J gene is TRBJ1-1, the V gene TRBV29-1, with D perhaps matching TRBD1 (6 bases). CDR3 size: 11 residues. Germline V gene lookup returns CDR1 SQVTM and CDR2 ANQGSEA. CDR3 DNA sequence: TGCAGCGTTAGGGGGAGCACTGAAACTTTCTTT. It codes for CSVRGSTETFF.

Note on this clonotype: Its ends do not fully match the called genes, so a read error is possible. The CDR3 nucleotides are TGTGCCTGGAGTGCTATAAACTACGAGCAGTATTTC. Translating gives CAWSAINYEQYF. The genes are TRBV30 and TRBJ2-7; D unresolved. The CDR3 spans 12 residues. CDR1 is GTSNPN, CDR2 SVGIG, per germline (reference sequence).

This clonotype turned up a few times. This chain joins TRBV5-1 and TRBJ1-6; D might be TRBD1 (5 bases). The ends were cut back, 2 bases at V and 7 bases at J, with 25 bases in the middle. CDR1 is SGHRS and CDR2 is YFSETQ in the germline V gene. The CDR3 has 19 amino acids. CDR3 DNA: TGCGCCAGCAGCTTTTCACCGGGACGGAAGAGGAACGAGAATTCACCCCTCCACTTT. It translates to CASSFSPGRKRNENSPLHF.

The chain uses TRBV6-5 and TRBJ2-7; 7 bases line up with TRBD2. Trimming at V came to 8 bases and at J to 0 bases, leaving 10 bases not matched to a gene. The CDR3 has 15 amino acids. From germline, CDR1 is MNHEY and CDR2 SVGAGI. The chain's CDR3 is CASCHLGGSSYEQYF. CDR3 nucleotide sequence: TGTGCCAGCTGTCACCTCGGCGGGAGCTCCTACGAGCAGTACTTC.

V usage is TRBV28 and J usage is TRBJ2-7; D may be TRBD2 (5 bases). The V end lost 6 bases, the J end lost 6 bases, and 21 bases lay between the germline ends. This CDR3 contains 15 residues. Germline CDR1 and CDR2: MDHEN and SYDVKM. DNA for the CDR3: TGTGCCAGCAGCTACACTGACTGGAACCGGGGCGAGCAGTACTTC. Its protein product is CASSYTDWNRGEQYF.

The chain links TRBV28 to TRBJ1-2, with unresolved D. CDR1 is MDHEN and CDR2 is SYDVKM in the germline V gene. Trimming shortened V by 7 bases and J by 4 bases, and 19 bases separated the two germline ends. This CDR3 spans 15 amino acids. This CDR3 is CASKALGGGIYGYTF. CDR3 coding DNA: TGTGCCAGCAAGGCACTTGGAGGAGGAATCTATGGCTACACCTTC.

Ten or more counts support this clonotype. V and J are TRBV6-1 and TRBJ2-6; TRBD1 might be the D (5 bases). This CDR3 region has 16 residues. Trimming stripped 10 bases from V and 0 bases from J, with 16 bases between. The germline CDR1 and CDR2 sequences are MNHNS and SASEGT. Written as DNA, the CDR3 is TGTGCCATCGAGTTTTTTCAGGGCTCTGGGGCCAACGTCCTGACTTTC. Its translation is CAIEFFQGSGANVLTF.

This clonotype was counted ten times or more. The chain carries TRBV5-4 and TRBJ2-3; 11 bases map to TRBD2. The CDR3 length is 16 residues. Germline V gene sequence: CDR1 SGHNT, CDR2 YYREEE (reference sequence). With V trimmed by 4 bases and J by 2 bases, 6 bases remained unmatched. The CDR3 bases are TGTGCCAGCAGCCGCGGACTAGCGGGTTCCACAGATACGCAGTATTTT. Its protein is CASSRGLAGSTDTQYF. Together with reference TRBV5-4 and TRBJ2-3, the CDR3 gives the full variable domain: ETGVTQSPTHLIKTRGQQVTLRCSSQSGHNTVSWYQQALGQGPQFIFQYYREEENGRGNFPPRFSGLQFPNYSSELNVNALELDDSALYLCASSRGLAGSTDTQYFGPGTRLTVL.

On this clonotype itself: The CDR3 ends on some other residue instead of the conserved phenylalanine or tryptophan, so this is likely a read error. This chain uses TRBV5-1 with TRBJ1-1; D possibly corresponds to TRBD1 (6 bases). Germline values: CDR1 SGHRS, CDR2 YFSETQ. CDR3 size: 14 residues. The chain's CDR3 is CASGLTGMNTEAFS. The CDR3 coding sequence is TGCGCCAGCGGCTTGACAGGAATGAACACTGAAGCTTTCTCT.

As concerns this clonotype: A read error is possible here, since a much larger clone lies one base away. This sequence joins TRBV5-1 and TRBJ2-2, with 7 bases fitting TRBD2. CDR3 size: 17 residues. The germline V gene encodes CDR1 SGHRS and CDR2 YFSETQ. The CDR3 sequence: CAISSSSSGRNTGELFF. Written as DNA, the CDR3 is TGCGCCATCAGCTCGTCCTCTAGCGGCCGGAACACCGGGGAGCTGTTTTTT.